This T cell receptor beta chain stems from a study of blood T cell repertoires in COVID-19. Overall study context: Samples came from the United States, Italy and Spain, spanning acute and convalescent COVID-19. The cDNA or gDNA used as material had been derived from T cells, B-cell-depleted T cells, or PBMCs.

V lost 2 bases and J lost 4; bases outside the gene matches: 3. The CDR3 has 14 residues. Per germline, CDR1 SGHRS and CDR2 YFSETQ. Authors' processing steps: Quantification of nucleated cells was approximated via reference gene primer amplification. Measured with immunoSEQ multiplex PCR; TCRdb has only the in-frame clones, and not every one. V and J calls and clone size are those listed in that table; D and trimming were worked out from the DNA. The sample comprises 55,000 to 65,000 clones, about 90% of which are singletons, and around 6.9% rests with the top ten. The receptor comes from a man aged 55-75 years with active or convalescent COVID-19. The J gene is TRBJ2-3, the V gene TRBV5-1; 8 nucleotides align to TRBD2. The sample comprised peripheral blood. Here the CDR3 DNA reads TGCGCCAGCAGCTTCGCTAGCGGGTCAGATACGCAGTATTTT. Translating it yields CASSFASGSDTQYF. The complete variable domain, with remaining parts taken from reference TRBV5-1 and TRBJ2-3, reads KAGVTQTPRYLIKTRGQQVTLSCSPISGHRSVSWYQQTPGQGLQFLFEYFSETQRNKGNFPGRFSGRQFSNSRSEMNVSTLELGDSALYLCASSFASGSDTQYFGPGTRLTVL.